The clone carrying this TCR beta chain was seen more than once but under ten times. Its matching antigen is unknown. The sample comes from a study of PD-1 blockade in classical Hodgkin lymphoma. Study summary: Nivolumab dosing for patients was 3 mg/kg, administered intravenously every 2 weeks. Study-level points and caveats: Diversity in CD4+ TCRs, unlike that measured in CD8+ TCRs, had risen significantly by C4D1.

Each patient's relapse followed autologous stem cell transplantation, and brentuximab vedotin exposure varied. The study purified CD4+ T cells from thawed PBMCs using magnetic negative selection. CDR3 length: 14 residues. Deletions cut 6 bases from V and 2 bases from J, with 11 bases between. The germline V gene has CDR1 LNHDA and CDR2 SQIVND (reference sequence). Assay used: immunoSEQ multiplex PCR; TCRdb lists only in-frame clones, some missing. This repertoire shows under 30,000 clones, about 74% found once; its top ten account for approximately 2.4%. This specimen was CD4+ T cells from blood, taken at baseline. This rearrangement joins TRBV19 to TRBJ1-5; D is ambiguous. This TCR derives from a human donor with classical Hodgkin lymphoma. CDR3 coding DNA: TGTGCCAGTAGAGGACGTACAGGCAATCAGCCCCAGCATTTT. Protein product: CASRGRTGNQPQHF.